The present T cell receptor (beta chain) was sequenced within a study of CD8 T cells in Susac syndrome. CD8+ and CD4+ T cells circulating in blood were sequenced for TCR beta. The RNA input was 0.5 to 1 ug, and it was reverse transcribed with random hexamers. TCRdb reanalysed the immunoSEQ multiplex PCR reads using MiXCR and keeps one entry per CDR3 protein. The table has about 210,000 distinct CDR3 sequences, about 93% seen once. This clonotype has only a few counts. This clonotype originated in a human donor in good health. Sequenced sample: CD4+ T cells from PBMCs.

CDR3 sequence reads: CASSLGREVYGYTF. CDR3 nucleotides: TGTGCCAGCAGCTTAGGCAGGGAGGTATATGGCTACACCTTC. The J gene is TRBJ1-2, the V gene TRBV7-8, with a weak D call TRBD1 (5 bases). The CDR3 sequence is 14 residues long. CDR1 SGHVS and CDR2 FQNEAQ come from the germline V gene. Trimming cost V 1 base and J 5 bases, with 11 bases left between them.